A selection of T cell receptor beta chains follows, all from one sample in a study of T cells expressing NK-cell markers. After re-calling the 5' RACE reads, TCRdb lists one entry per CDR3 protein, DNA absent. Found here are about 460,000 distinct CDR3 sequences; the top ten clones hold 1.4%. Sequences were obtained from blood T cells: a sorted CD56 or NKG2C T cell subset, CD4+ or CD8+ T cells, or bulk PBMC T cells (not recorded which). These receptors were taken from a woman in her 50s in good health. Each CDR3 is given with its conserved first and last residue. Some rows have no size entry. The others give once, few or many, or a class for an expanded clone.

>TRBV6-2/TRBV6-3|TRBJ2-3|-
CASSERERSADTQYF
>TRBV5-1|TRBJ2-1|-
CASAIQGDEQFF
>TRBV28|TRBJ2-5|-
CASSSYRGAQETQYF
>TRBV19|TRBJ2-7|-
CASRGTASFYEQYF
>TRBV30|TRBJ2-2|-
CACSGLAENTGELFF
>TRBV18|TRBJ1-2|-
CASSPPSRGNYGYTF
>TRBV5-1|TRBJ2-1|-
CASSPSWGTGVSPVSSYNEQFF
>TRBV14|TRBJ1-3|-
CASSQVGSPGNTIYF
>TRBV5-1|TRBJ1-2|-
CASSFLQGLRLDYGYTF
>TRBV5-1|TRBJ1-2|-
CASSLETGTGVYGYTF
>TRBV7-9|TRBJ2-1|-
CASSLSRGHRFYNEQFF
>TRBV4-1|TRBJ2-6|-
CASSQVLGSSGANVLTF
>TRBV12-3/TRBV12-4|TRBJ2-5|-
CASSLTDRVGGETQYF
>TRBV11-3|TRBJ2-1|-
CASSLVIDSTPYNEQFF
>TRBV5-1|TRBJ2-3|-
CASSLAGGRGVTDTQYF
>TRBV21-1|TRBJ2-6|-
CASSKGEDTLWKSGANVLTF
>TRBV9|TRBJ2-7|-
CASSPRAGHNPYEQYF
>TRBV15|TRBJ2-2|-
CATSTSFRGTTGELFF
>TRBV7-9|TRBJ1-2|-
CASSRQGLDGYTF
>TRBV11-3|TRBJ2-5|-
CASSAEPSAETQYF
>TRBV29-1|TRBJ2-2|-
CSVSRDRGHPPGELFF
>TRBV5-1|TRBJ2-2|medium-sized
CASSLDRGIRSTGELFF
>TRBV13|TRBJ1-1|-
CASSSGGGRNTEAFF
>TRBV30|TRBJ2-7|-
CAWSVQGYEQYF
>TRBV24-1|TRBJ2-3|-
CATSGAQHGTDTQYF
>TRBV15|TRBJ2-3|-
CATSTEDTDTQYF
>TRBV2|TRBJ2-2|-
CASSEETGLGGELFF
>TRBV7-6|TRBJ2-2|-
CASSRGLAGVSGELFF
>TRBV9|TRBJ2-2|-
CASSVGPSGELFF
>TRBV20-1|TRBJ2-3|-
CSANGNQGAGTDTQYF
>TRBV20-1|TRBJ2-3|-
CSARDRVGTDTQYF
>TRBV5-1|TRBJ2-2|-
CASSLEPGIGPNTGELFF
>TRBV5-1|TRBJ2-5|-
CASSRTRLAGATRKGETQYF
>TRBV4-1|TRBJ2-2|-
CASSLCENTGELFF
>TRBV18|TRBJ2-1|-
CASSPKAGVYPSYNEQFF
>TRBV5-1|TRBJ2-1|-
CASSLGGFFTGNEQFF
>TRBV5-6|TRBJ2-3|-
CASSFDRVSTDTQYF
>TRBV11-2|TRBJ2-5|-
CASSLDRGLQETQYF
>TRBV7-2|TRBJ2-3|-
CASSLGAGTSTDTQYF
>TRBV6-6|TRBJ1-4|-
CASSSTEKLFF
>TRBV24-1|TRBJ2-3|-
CATSDLRKGSDTQYF
>TRBV9|TRBJ2-4|-
CASSPRPNFLAKNIQYF
>TRBV18|TRBJ2-5|-
CASSPLGLQGKETQYF
>TRBV5-1|TRBJ2-3|-
CASSLGGTFTDTQYF
>TRBV7-8|TRBJ2-3|-
CASSPRRGVGSDTQYF
>TRBV24-1|TRBJ1-1|-
CATQGARNTEAFF
>TRBV12-3/TRBV12-4|TRBJ2-3|-
CASSGTLDNTQYF
>TRBV20-1|TRBJ2-2|-
CSARLPPGTGRTGELFF
>TRBV7-2|TRBJ2-1|-
CASSYRVRPNNEQFF
>TRBV12-3/TRBV12-4|TRBJ2-5|-
CASSLERAQETQYF